This TCR beta chain was recovered during a study of T-cell memory formation after mild COVID-19. Regarding the study as a whole: Nothing confirmed that second-wave clones peaking on day 37 were specific for SARS-CoV-2. Clones shrinking between day 15 and 85 showed a balanced CD4/CD8 split, and those that grew later tilted toward CD4+.

Trimming removed 5 bases at V and 13 bases at J, with 12 bases between. CDR1 and CDR2 (germline): SGHTA, FQGNSA. The CDR3 consists of 11 residues. This clonotype was counted ten times or more. Its antigen is not identified. Researchers used 5'RACE with constant-segment primers to make TCR alpha and TCR beta cDNA libraries that carry sample barcodes and UMIs. In TCRdb, the 5' RACE reads were re-called with MiXCR into one record per CDR3 protein. Of roughly 200,000 distinct CDR3 sequences in the sample, around 17% were seen once. The chain combines TRBV7-2 with TRBJ2-4; D gene ambiguous. Sample: PBMCs or a T cell subset sorted from them (not recorded which). The clonotype comes from an adult woman who had mild COVID-19 (a few samples of this study predate the infection). Cell type and time point are not known. CDR3 loop: CASSTLGPQYF. CDR3 nucleotide sequence: TGTGCCAGCAGCACCTTAGGGCCCCAGTACTTC.